This TCR beta chain is from a study of identical twins. Via MiXCR, TCRdb re-called the 5' RACE reads, giving one row per CDR3 protein. This sample has around 280,000 distinct CDR3 sequences, with 8% to 9% found just once. The ends lost 10 bases at V and 2 bases at J; junction bases unmatched: 15. The CDR3 totals 17 residues. This clonotype was observed a handful of times. Its antigen is unknown. Study outcomes and limitations: Beta out-of-frame sequences showed weaker excess sharing between twins. Fewer insertions were carried by abundant cord blood beta clonotypes, but none was seen in memory repertoires.

In addition, the sample was reused for a study of yellow fever vaccine responses in identical twins.

J is TRBJ2-2 and V is TRBV12-3 or TRBV12-4; 8 bases are shared with TRBD2. Sequences were obtained from memory (CD45RO+) T cells sorted from blood. This TCR was sampled from a young woman in good health. CDR3 in amino acids: CAITLPSLAGNTGELFF. In nucleotides, the CDR3 is TGTGCCATCACGTTGCCCTCCTTAGCGGGAAACACCGGGGAGCTGTTTTTT.